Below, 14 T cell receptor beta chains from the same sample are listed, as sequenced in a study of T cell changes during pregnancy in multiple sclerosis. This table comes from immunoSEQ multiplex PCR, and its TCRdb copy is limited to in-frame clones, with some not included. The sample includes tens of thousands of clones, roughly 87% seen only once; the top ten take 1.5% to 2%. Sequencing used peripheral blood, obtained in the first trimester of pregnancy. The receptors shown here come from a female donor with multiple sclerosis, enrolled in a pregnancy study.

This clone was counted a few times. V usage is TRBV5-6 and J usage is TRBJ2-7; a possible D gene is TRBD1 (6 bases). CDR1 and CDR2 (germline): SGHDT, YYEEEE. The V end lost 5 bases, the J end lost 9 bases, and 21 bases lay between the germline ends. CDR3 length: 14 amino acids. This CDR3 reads CASRNREHDSGQYF. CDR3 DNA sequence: TGTGCCAGCAGGAACAGGGAGCACGACTCCGGGCAGTACTTC.

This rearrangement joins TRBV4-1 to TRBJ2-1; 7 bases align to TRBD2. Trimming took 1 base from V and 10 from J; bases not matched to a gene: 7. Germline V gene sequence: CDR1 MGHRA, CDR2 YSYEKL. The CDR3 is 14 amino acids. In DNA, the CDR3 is TGCGCCAGCAGCCAAGTCCCCCCGGGACTAGAGCAGTTCTTC. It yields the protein CASSQVPPGLEQFF.

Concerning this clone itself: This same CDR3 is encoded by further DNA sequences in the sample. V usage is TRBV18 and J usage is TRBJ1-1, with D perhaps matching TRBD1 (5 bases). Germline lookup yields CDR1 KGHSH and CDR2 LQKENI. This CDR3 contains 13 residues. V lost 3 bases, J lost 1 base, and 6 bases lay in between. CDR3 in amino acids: CASSPGQNTEAFF. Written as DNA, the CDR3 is TGTGCCAGCTCACCGGGGCAGAACACTGAAGCTTTCTTT.

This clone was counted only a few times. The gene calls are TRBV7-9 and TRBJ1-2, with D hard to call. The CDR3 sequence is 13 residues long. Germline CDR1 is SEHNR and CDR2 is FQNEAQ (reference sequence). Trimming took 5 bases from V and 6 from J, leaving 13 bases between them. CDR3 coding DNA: TGTGCCAGCAGCCCCTCAAAACAGAATGGCTACACCTTC. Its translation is CASSPSKQNGYTF.

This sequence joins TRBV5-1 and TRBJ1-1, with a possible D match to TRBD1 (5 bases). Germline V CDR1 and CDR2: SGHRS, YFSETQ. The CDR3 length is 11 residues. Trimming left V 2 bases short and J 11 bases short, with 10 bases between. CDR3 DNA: TGCGCCAGCAGCTTCTCAGGGATCGCTTTCTTT. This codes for CASSFSGIAFF.

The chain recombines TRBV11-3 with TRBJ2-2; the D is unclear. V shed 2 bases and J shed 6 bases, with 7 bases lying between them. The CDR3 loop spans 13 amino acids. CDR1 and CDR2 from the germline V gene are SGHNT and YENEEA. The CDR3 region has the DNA TGTGCCAGCAGCTTAATAGCCGCCGGGGAGCTGTTTTTT. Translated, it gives CASSLIAAGELFF.

The CDR3 spells CAISESPSTDTQYF. Written as DNA, the CDR3 is TGTGCCATCAGTGAGTCCCCATCCACAGATACGCAGTATTTT. The chain carries TRBV10-3 and TRBJ2-3; D gene ambiguous. Germline loops: CDR1 ENHRY, CDR2 SYGVKD. The CDR3 spans 14 residues. V was trimmed by 0 bases and J by 2 bases, leaving 6 bases between them.

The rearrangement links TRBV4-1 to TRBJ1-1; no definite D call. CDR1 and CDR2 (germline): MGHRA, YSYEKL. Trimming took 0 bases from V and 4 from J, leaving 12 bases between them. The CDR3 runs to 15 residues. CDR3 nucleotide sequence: TGCGCCAGCAGCCAAGATAGTGAGGTCATCACTGAAGCTTTCTTT. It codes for CASSQDSEVITEAFF.

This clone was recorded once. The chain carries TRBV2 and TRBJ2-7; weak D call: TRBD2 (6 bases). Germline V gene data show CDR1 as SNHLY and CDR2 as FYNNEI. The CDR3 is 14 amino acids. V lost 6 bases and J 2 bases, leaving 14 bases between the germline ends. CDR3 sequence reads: CASSRDSGAYEQYF. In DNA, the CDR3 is TGTGCCAGCAGCCGGGACTCGGGAGCCTACGAGCAGTACTTC.

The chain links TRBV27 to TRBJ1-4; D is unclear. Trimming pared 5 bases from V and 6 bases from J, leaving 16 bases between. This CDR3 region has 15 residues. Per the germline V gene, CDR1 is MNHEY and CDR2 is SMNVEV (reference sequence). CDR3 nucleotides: TGTGCCAGCAGTCCCGGGGAAGGGTTCTATGAAAAACTGTTTTTT. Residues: CASSPGEGFYEKLFF.

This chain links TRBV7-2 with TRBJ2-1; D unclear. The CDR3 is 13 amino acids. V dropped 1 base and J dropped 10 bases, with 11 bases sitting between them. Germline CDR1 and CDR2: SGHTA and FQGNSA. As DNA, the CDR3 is TGTGCCAGCAGCTTAGGGTCCAGTGGCGAGCAGTTCTTC. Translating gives CASSLGSSGEQFF.

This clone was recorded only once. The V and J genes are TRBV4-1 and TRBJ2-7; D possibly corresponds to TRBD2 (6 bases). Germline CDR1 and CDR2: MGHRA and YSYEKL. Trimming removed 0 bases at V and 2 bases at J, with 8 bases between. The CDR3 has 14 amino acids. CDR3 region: CASSQEGGPYEQYF. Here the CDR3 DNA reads TGCGCCAGCAGCCAAGAGGGGGGTCCCTACGAGCAGTACTTC.

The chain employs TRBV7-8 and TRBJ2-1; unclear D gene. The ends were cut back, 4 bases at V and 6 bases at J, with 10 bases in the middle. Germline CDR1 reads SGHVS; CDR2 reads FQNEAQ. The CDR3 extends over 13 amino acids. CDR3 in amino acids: CASSSERGNEQFF. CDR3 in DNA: TGTGCCAGCAGCTCAGAAAGAGGCAATGAGCAGTTCTTC.

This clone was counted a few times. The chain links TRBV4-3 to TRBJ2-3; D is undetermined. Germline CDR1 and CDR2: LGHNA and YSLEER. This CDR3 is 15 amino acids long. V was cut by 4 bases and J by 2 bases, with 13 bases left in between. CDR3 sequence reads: CASSPVQFDTDTQYF. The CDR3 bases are TGCGCCAGCAGCCCAGTGCAATTTGACACAGATACGCAGTATTTT.